These 11 T cell receptor beta chains originate from one sample sequenced in a study of blood T cell repertoires in COVID-19. Sequencing was performed with immunoSEQ multiplex PCR; in TCRdb, only in-frame clones are kept and a portion is missing. The repertoire includes approximately 70,000 clones, 76% of them detected once, and under 15% sits in the top ten. Sequenced sample: peripheral blood. All receptors come from a man between 60 and 70 years old with COVID-19, enrolled during active disease.

The chain recombines TRBV19 with TRBJ2-1; the match to TRBD1 covers 7 bases. There are 12 residues in the CDR3. The germline V gene has CDR1 LNHDA and CDR2 SQIVND (reference sequence). The trim removed 8 bases at V and 4 bases at J, leaving 2 bases unmatched. For the CDR3, the DNA is TGTGCCAGTGGACAGGCATACAATGAGCAGTTCTTC. Protein product: CASGQAYNEQFF.

This sequence joins TRBV5-4 and TRBJ2-2; 7 bases match TRBD2. This CDR3 has 16 residues. Per germline, CDR1 SGHNT and CDR2 YYREEE (reference sequence). The junction had 9 bases not matched to a gene; V was cut back by 1 base and J by 6 bases. CDR3 sequence reads: CASSLSSRGTAGELFF. The CDR3, as DNA: TGTGCCAGCAGCTTGAGCTCGCGGGGGACGGCCGGGGAGCTGTTTTTT.

This clone showed up just once. The rearrangement links TRBV30 to TRBJ1-2; TRBD1 agrees at 9 bases. Germline V lookup: CDR1 GTSNPN, CDR2 SVGIG (reference sequence). There are 13 residues in the CDR3. V shed 8 bases and J 1 base; nucleotides not matched to a gene: 5. The CDR3 spells CAGKTGGNYGYTF. The CDR3 bases are TGTGCCGGAAAGACAGGGGGTAACTATGGCTACACCTTC.

J is TRBJ2-1 and V is TRBV5-4, with D tentatively TRBD1 (5 bases). CDR1 and CDR2 (germline): SGHNT, YYREEE (reference sequence). The V gene lost 0 bases and the J gene lost 5 bases, with 9 bases spanning the gap. The CDR3 is 14 amino acids. The CDR3 DNA sequence: TGTGCCAGCAGCTTGGCCCCGACAGACAATGAGCAGTTCTTC. Protein sequence: CASSLAPTDNEQFF.

This rearrangement joins TRBV2 to TRBJ1-6; D gene unclear. Germline values: CDR1 SNHLY, CDR2 FYNNEI. The CDR3 has 14 amino acids. Trimming took off 6 bases at V and 3 bases at J, with 9 bases between the two ends. The CDR3 loop reads CASRYRGYNSPLHF. The CDR3 DNA reads TGTGCCAGCAGGTATCGGGGCTATAATTCACCCCTCCACTTT.

The rearrangement joins TRBV6-4 to TRBJ1-6; maybe TRBD1 (5 bases). The CDR3 has 16 residues. The germline V gene encodes CDR1 MRHNA and CDR2 SNTAGT. The germline V and J ends were trimmed by 3 bases and 2 bases, with 11 bases remaining between them. CDR3 bases: TGTGCCAGCAGTGAGAACGGGGGACCCTATAATTCACCCCTCCACTTT. Translation: CASSENGGPYNSPLHF.

The chain carries TRBV18 and TRBJ2-7; D is unresolved. Germline V gene lookup returns CDR1 KGHSH and CDR2 LQKENI. Trimming stripped 6 bases from V and 6 bases from J, with 21 bases between. This CDR3 spans 15 amino acids. The CDR3 is CASSDLLGSTGEQYF. The CDR3 DNA reads as TGTGCCAGCTCCGATCTTTTGGGTTCAACGGGCGAGCAGTACTTC.

The chain links TRBV14 to TRBJ1-2; TRBD1 is a possible D gene (5 bases). Trimming removed 1 base from V and 8 bases from J, with 8 bases in between. Germline loops: CDR1 SGHDN, CDR2 FVKESK. The CDR3 is 12 amino acids. CDR3 bases: TGTGCCAGCAGCCAAGGACAGTACGGCTACACCTTC. Translation: CASSQGQYGYTF.

The V and J genes are TRBV5-1 and TRBJ2-6; 9 bases fit TRBD1. With V trimmed by 9 bases and J by 4 bases, 11 bases remained unmatched. The CDR3 is 16 residues long. The germline V gene has CDR1 SGHRS and CDR2 YFSETQ. CDR3 nucleotides: TGCGCCACTAGTGAAGGACAGGGGACCGGGGCCAACGTCCTGACTTTC. Residues: CATSEGQGTGANVLTF. Filled out from reference TRBV5-1 and TRBJ2-6, the complete variable domain reads KAGVTQTPRYLIKTRGQQVTLSCSPISGHRSVSWYQQTPGQGLQFLFEYFSETQRNKGNFPGRFSGRQFSNSRSEMNVSTLELGDSALYLCATSEGQGTGANVLTFGAGSRLTVL.

The chain couples TRBV27 to TRBJ2-1; tentative D call: TRBD2 (5 bases). Looked up from germline, CDR1 is MNHEY and CDR2 is SMNVEV (reference sequence). The ends were cut back, 11 bases at V and 9 bases at J, with 23 bases in the middle. The length of the CDR3 is 14 residues. The CDR3 nucleotides read TGTGCCGCCCAGGAAGCGGCTATGGGTCGTGAGCAGTTCTTC. Protein product: CAAQEAAMGREQFF.

This rearrangement joins TRBV7-3 to TRBJ2-3; 9 positions agree with TRBD2. The CDR3 is 13 residues long. V dropped 8 bases and J dropped 3; count of bases not matched to a gene: 3. Germline V gene data show CDR1 as SGHTA and CDR2 as FQGTGA. The CDR3 protein is CASAGGHTDTQYF. DNA for the CDR3: TGTGCCAGCGCGGGGGGGCATACAGATACGCAGTATTTT.